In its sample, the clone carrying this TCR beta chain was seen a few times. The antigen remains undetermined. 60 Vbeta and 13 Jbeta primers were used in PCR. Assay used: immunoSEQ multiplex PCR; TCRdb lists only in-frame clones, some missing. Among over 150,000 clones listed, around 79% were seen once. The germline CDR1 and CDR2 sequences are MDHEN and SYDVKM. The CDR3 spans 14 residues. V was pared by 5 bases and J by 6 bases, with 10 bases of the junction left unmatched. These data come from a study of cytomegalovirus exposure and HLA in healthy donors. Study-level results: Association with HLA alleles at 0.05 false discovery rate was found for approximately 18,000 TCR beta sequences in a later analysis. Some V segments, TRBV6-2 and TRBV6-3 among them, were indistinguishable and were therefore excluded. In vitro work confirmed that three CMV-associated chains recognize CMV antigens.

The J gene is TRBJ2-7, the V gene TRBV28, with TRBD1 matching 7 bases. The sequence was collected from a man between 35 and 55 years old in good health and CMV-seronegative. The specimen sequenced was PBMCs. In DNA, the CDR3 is TGTGCCAGCAGTCAAACCGACAGGGTCAGCGAGCAGTACTTC. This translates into CASSQTDRVSEQYF.